These T cell receptor beta chains were read from a single sample in a study of blood T cell repertoires in COVID-19. Clones were sequenced by immunoSEQ multiplex PCR, and TCRdb holds only the in-frame ones, with some missing. Of some 220,000 clones in the sample, 75% to 85% were seen once. The sequenced sample was peripheral blood. The source is a woman aged 70-85 years with COVID-19, enrolled during active disease. The CDR3 runs from the conserved cysteine through the conserved F or W. The order of the fields is clone size, CDR3 length, D gene, V gene, J gene, CDR3 DNA, CDR3 protein. The D gene is left open where the match is weak. Not every row has a clone size; where given, it reads once, few, many or a size class.

abundance: once
len: 13
d_gene: .
v_gene: TRBV7-2
j_gene: TRBJ2-1
CDR3nt: TGTGCCAGCAGCTTATTGAACTCCAATGAGCAGTTCTTC
CDR3aa: CASSLLNSNEQFF

abundance: .
len: 12
d_gene: TRBD1
v_gene: TRBV12-3/TRBV12-4
j_gene: TRBJ2-7
CDR3nt: TGTGCCAGCAGCAGGGACAGGAACGAGCAGTACTTC
CDR3aa: CASSRDRNEQYF

abundance: once
len: 18
d_gene: TRBD2
v_gene: TRBV18
j_gene: TRBJ2-3
CDR3nt: TGTGCCAGCTCACCCCCACTCGTTCTAGCGGGAGACGCAGATACGCAGTATTTT
CDR3aa: CASSPPLVLAGDADTQYF

abundance: .
len: 15
d_gene: TRBD1
v_gene: TRBV19
j_gene: TRBJ1-2
CDR3nt: TGTGCCAGTAGTAAACCTGGACAGGCATTTTATGGCTACACCTTC
CDR3aa: CASSKPGQAFYGYTF

abundance: .
len: 13
d_gene: .
v_gene: TRBV12-3/TRBV12-4
j_gene: TRBJ2-7
CDR3nt: TGTGCCAGCAGTTTTCACAGTACCTACGAGCAGTACTTC
CDR3aa: CASSFHSTYEQYF

abundance: .
len: 13
d_gene: TRBD2
v_gene: TRBV7-3
j_gene: TRBJ2-5
CDR3nt: TGTGCCAGCAGCTCCGGGAGGGGGGAGACCCAGTACTTC
CDR3aa: CASSSGRGETQYF

abundance: .
len: 14
d_gene: TRBD1
v_gene: TRBV27
j_gene: TRBJ2-1
CDR3nt: TGTGCCAGCAGACAGGGGAGCTCCTACAATGAGCAGTTCTTC
CDR3aa: CASRQGSSYNEQFF

abundance: .
len: 12
d_gene: .
v_gene: TRBV13
j_gene: TRBJ2-5
CDR3nt: TGTGCCAGCAGCTTAGAGCCGGGGACCCAGTACTTC
CDR3aa: CASSLEPGTQYF

abundance: .
len: 17
d_gene: .
v_gene: TRBV11-2
j_gene: TRBJ1-1
CDR3nt: TGTGCCAGCAGCTCATACGGGACAACTAGTATGAACACTGAAGCTTTCTTT
CDR3aa: CASSSYGTTSMNTEAFF

abundance: .
len: 18
d_gene: TRBD1
v_gene: TRBV7-3
j_gene: TRBJ1-1
CDR3nt: TGTGCCAGTCGACGCACATTCGACAGGGGGAAAATGAACACTGAAGCTTTCTTT
CDR3aa: CASRRTFDRGKMNTEAFF

abundance: .
len: 20
d_gene: .
v_gene: TRBV4-3
j_gene: TRBJ1-1
CDR3nt: TGCGCCAGCAGCCAAGATTTGGCAGGGAGGGGAAGGATAGGGAACACTGAAGCTTTCTTT
CDR3aa: CASSQDLAGRGRIGNTEAFF

abundance: many
len: 16
d_gene: TRBD1
v_gene: TRBV7-2
j_gene: TRBJ1-5
CDR3nt: TGTGCCAGCAGCTTAGAAAAGTCAGGGGGCGGGCAGCCCCAGCATTTT
CDR3aa: CASSLEKSGGGQPQHF

abundance: .
len: 15
d_gene: TRBD1
v_gene: TRBV5-1
j_gene: TRBJ2-3
CDR3nt: TGCGCCAGCAGAGGGACAGGTCTTATTGGGGATACGCAGTATTTT
CDR3aa: CASRGTGLIGDTQYF

abundance: .
len: 18
d_gene: TRBD2
v_gene: TRBV5-1
j_gene: TRBJ2-5
CDR3nt: TGCGCCAGCAGCCCGGGAGAGACTAGCGGGAGCCCGGGAGAGACCCAGTACTTC
CDR3aa: CASSPGETSGSPGETQYF

abundance: .
len: 17
d_gene: TRBD2
v_gene: TRBV11-2
j_gene: TRBJ2-5
CDR3nt: TGTGCCAGCAGCTTAAGAGGGGGACTAGCGGGAGAAAAGACCCAGTACTTC
CDR3aa: CASSLRGGLAGEKTQYF

abundance: once
len: 15
d_gene: TRBD2
v_gene: TRBV6-2/TRBV6-3
j_gene: TRBJ2-7
CDR3nt: TGTGCCAGCAGTTATGTTAGCGGGTTACTCTACGAGCAGTACTTC
CDR3aa: CASSYVSGLLYEQYF

abundance: few
len: 16
d_gene: TRBD1
v_gene: TRBV7-9
j_gene: TRBJ1-1
CDR3nt: TGTGCCAGCAGCTTATACAAGGGGGCGAAGAACACTGAAGCTTTCTTT
CDR3aa: CASSLYKGAKNTEAFF

abundance: .
len: 14
d_gene: .
v_gene: TRBV7-2
j_gene: TRBJ1-1
CDR3nt: TGTGCCAGCAGCTTAGTTTCGGTTAACACTGAAGCTTTCTTT
CDR3aa: CASSLVSVNTEAFF